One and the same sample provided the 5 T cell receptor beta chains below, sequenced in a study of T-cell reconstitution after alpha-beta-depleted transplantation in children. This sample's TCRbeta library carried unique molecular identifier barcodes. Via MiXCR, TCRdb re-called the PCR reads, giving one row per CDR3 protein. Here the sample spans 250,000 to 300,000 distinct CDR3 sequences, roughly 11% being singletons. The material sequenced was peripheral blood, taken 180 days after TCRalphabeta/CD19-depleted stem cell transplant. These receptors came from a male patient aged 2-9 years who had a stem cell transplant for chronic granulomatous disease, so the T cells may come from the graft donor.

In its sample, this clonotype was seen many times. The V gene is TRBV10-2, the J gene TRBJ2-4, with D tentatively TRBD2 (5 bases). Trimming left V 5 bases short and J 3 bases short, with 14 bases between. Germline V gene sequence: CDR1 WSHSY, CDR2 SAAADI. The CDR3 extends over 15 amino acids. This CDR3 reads CASSNPGAGKNIQYF. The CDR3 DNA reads TGCGCCAGCAGTAACCCGGGTGCGGGCAAAAACATTCAGTACTTC.

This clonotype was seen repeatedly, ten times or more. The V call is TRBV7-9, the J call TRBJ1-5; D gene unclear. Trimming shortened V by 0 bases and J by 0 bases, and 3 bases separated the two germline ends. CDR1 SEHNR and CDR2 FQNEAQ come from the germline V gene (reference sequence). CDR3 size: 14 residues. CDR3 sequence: CASSLANSNQPQHF. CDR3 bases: TGTGCCAGCAGCTTAGCGAATAGCAATCAGCCCCAGCATTTT.

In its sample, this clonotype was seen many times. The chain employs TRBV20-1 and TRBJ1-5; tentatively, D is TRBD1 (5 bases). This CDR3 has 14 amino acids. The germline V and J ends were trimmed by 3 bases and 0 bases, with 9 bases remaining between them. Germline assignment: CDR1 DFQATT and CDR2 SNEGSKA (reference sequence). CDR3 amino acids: CSASQGHSNQPQHF. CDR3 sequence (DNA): TGCAGTGCTAGCCAGGGTCATAGCAATCAGCCCCAGCATTTT.

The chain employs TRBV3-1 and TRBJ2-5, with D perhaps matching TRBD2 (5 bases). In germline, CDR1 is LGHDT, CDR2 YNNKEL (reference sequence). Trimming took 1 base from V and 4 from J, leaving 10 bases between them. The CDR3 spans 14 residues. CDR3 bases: TGTGCCAGCAGCCAAGTTGGGAGAGTAGAGACCCAGTACTTC. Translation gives CASSQVGRVETQYF.

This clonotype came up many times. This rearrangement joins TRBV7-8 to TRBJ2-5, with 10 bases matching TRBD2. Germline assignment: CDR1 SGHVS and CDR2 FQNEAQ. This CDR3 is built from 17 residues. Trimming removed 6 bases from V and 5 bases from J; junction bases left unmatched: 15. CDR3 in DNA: TGTGCCAGCAGTGTCCAGGAGCTAGCGGGAGTAGAGGAGACCCAGTACTTC. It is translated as CASSVQELAGVEETQYF.